The present T cell receptor beta chain was sequenced within a study of blood T cell repertoires in COVID-19. The assay was immunoSEQ multiplex PCR, and TCRdb's table has in-frame clones only and misses some. The data show some 260,000 clones, with approximately 83% seen just once and roughly 10% held by the top ten. Looked up from germline, CDR1 is MNHEY and CDR2 is SVGAGI. The CDR3 contains 15 residues. V gave up 5 bases and J gave up 5 bases; unmatched junction bases: 7. The sequenced sample was peripheral blood. J is TRBJ2-1 and V is TRBV6-5; 9 bases align to TRBD1. The clonotype comes from a man of 80 years or more with acute or convalescent COVID-19. Written as DNA, the CDR3 is TGTGCCAGCAGTCCCCGCCGGACAGGGGACAATGAGCAGTTCTTC. It yields the protein CASSPRRTGDNEQFF.